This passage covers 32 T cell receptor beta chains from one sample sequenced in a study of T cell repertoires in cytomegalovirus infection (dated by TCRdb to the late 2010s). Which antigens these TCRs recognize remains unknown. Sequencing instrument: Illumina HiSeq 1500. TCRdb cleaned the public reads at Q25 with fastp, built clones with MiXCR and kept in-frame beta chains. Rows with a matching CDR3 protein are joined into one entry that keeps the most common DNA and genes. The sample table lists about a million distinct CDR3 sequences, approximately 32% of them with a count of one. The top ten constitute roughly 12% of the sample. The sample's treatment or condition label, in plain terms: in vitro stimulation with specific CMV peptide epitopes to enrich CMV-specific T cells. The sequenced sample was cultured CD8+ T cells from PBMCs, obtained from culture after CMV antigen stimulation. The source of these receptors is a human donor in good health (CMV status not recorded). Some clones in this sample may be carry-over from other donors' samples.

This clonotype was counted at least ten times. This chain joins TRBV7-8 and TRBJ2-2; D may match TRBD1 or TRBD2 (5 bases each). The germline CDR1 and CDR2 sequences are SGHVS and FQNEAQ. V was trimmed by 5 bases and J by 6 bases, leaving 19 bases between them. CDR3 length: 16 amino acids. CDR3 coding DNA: TGTGCCAGCAGCCCCTCAGGGAGTAGTTTATCCGGGGAGCTGTTTTTT. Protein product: CASSPSGSSLSGELFF.

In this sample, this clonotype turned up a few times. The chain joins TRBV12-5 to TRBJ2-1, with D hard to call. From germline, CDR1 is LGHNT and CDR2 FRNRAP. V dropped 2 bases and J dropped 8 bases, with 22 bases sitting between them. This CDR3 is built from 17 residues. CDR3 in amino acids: CASGLSDGFPYIDEQFF. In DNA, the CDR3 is TGTGCTAGTGGTTTGTCCGACGGGTTCCCCTATATTGATGAGCAGTTCTTC.

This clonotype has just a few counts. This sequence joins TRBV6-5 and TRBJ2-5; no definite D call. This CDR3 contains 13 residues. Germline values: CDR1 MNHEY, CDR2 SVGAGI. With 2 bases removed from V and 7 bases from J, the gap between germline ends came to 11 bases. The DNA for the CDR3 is TGTGCCAGCAGTTACGTGTCAAAAGGGACCCAGTACTTC. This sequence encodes CASSYVSKGTQYF.

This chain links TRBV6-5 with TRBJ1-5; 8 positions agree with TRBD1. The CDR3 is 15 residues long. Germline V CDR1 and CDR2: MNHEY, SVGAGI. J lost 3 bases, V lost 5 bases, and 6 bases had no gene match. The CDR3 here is CASSVGQEFNQPQHF. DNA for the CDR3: TGTGCCAGCAGTGTGGGACAGGAGTTCAATCAGCCCCAGCATTTT.

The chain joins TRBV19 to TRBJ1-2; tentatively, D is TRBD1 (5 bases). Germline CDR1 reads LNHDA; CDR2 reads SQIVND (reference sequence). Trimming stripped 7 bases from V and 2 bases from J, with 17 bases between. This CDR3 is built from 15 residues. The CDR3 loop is CASTPASGGNYGYTF. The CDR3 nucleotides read TGTGCCAGTACCCCAGCGTCGGGGGGAAACTATGGCTACACCTTC.

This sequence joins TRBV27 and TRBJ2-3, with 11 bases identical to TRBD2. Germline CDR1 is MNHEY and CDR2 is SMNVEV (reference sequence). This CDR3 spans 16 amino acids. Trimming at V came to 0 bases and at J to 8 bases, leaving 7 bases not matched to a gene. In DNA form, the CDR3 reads TGTGCCAGCAGTTTATCCCCTAGCGGGGGGCTCGGTACGCAGTATTTT. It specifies CASSLSPSGGLGTQYF.

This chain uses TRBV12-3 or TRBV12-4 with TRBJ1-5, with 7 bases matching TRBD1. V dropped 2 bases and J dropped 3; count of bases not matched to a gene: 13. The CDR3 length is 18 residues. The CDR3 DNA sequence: TGTGCCAGCAGTTTATTGTTCCGGGACAGACTGGCCAATCAGCCCCAGCATTTT. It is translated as CASSLLFRDRLANQPQHF.

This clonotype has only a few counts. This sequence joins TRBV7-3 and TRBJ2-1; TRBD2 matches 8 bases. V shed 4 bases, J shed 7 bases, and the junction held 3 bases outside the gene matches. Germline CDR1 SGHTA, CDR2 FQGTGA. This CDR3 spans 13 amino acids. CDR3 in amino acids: CASSSGGWNEQFF. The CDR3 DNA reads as TGTGCCAGCAGCTCGGGGGGGTGGAATGAGCAGTTCTTC.

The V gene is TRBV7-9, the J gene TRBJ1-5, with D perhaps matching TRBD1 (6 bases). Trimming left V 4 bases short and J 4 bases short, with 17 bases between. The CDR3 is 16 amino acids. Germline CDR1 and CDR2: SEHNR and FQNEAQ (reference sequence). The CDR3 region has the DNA TGTGCCAGCAGCTCCGACAGGCCCCGAGGGAATCAGCCCCAGCATTTT. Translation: CASSSDRPRGNQPQHF.

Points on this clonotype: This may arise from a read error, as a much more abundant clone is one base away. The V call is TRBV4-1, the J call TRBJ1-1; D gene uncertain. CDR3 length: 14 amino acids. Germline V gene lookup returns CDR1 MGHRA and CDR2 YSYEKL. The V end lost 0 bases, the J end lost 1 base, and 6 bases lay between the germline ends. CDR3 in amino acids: CASSQDMGNTEAFF. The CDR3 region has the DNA TGCGCCAGCAGCCAAGACATGGGGAACACTGAAGCTTTCTTT.

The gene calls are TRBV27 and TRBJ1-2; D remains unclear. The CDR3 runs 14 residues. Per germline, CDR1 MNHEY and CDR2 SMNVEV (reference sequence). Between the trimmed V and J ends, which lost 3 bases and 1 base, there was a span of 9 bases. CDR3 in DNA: TGTGCCAGCAGTTTCGCCAGAAGTAACTATGGCTACACCTTC. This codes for CASSFARSNYGYTF.

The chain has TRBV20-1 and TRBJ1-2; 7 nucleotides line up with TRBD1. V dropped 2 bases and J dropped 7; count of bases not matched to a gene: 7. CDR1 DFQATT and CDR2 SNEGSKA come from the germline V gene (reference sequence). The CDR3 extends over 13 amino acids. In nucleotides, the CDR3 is TGCAGTGCTAGACCATCAGGGGGGCTTGGCTACACCTTC. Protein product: CSARPSGGLGYTF.

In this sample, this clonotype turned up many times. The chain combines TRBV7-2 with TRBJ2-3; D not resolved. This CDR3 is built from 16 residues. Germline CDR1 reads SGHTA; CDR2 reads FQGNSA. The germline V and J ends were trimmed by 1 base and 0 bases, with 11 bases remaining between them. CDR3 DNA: TGTGCCAGCAGCTTAGAGAGTAGACCTAGCACAGATACGCAGTATTTT. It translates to CASSLESRPSTDTQYF.

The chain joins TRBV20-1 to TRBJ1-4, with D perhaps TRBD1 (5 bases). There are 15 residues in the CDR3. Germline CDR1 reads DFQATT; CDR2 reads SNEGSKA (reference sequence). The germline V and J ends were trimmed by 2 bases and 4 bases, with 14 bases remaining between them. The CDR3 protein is CSARSIGTDNEKLFF. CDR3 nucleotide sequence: TGCAGTGCTAGATCCATAGGGACCGATAATGAAAAACTGTTTTTT.

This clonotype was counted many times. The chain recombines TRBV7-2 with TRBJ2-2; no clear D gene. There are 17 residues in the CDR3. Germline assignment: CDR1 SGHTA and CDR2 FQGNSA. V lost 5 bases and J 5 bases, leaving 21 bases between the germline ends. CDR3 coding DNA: TGTGCCAGCAGCCCCGGTCAGTGGGCAGTGTGGACCGGGGAGCTGTTTTTT. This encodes CASSPGQWAVWTGELFF.

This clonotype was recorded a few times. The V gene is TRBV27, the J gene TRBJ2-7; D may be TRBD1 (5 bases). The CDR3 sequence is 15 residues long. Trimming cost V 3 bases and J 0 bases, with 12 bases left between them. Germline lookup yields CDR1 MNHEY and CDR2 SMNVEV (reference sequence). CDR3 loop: CASSFLRGHSYEQYF. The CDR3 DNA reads TGTGCCAGCAGTTTTTTAAGGGGTCACTCCTACGAGCAGTACTTC.

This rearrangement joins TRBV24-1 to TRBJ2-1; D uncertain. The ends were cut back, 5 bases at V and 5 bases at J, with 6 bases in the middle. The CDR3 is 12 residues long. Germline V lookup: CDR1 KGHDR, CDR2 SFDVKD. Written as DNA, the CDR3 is TGTGCCACCAGTGGAGCTAACAATGAGCAGTTCTTC. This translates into CATSGANNEQFF.

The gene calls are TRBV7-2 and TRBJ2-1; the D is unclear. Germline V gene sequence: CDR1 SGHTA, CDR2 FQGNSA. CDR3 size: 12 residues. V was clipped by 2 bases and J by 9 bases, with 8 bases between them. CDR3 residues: CASSLSDLEQFF. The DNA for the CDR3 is TGTGCCAGCAGCTTATCTGACCTTGAGCAGTTCTTC.

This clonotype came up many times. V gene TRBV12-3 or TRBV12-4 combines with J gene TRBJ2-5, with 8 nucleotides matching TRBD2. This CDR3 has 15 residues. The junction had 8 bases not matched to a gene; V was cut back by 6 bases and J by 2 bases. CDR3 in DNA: TGTGCCAGCAGGTCTCGGCGGGGGGTACAAGAGACCCAGTACTTC. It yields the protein CASRSRRGVQETQYF.

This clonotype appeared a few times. This CDR3 is CASSADRVGVRKIAKNIQYF. The CDR3 DNA sequence: TGTGCCAGCAGTGCCGACAGGGTTGGGGTTCGGAAGATAGCCAAAAACATTCAGTACTTC. The V gene is TRBV6-1, the J gene TRBJ2-4; 7 nucleotides agree with TRBD1. With 4 bases clipped from V and 0 bases from J, the junction kept 18 bases outside the gene matches. Looked up from germline, CDR1 is MNHNS and CDR2 is SASEGT. This CDR3 has 20 residues.

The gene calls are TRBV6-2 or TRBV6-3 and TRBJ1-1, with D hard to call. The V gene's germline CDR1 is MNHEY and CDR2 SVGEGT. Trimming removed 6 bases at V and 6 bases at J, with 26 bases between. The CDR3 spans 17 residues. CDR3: CASSPMGSDTASPEAFF. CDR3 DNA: TGTGCCAGCAGCCCCATGGGCTCCGACACAGCGTCCCCTGAAGCTTTCTTT.

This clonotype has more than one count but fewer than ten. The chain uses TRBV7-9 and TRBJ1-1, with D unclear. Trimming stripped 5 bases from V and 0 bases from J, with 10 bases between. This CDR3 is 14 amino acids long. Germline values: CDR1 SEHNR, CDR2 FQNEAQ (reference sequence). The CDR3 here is CASSRTVVNTEAFF. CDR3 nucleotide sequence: TGTGCCAGCAGCCGGACTGTTGTGAACACTGAAGCTTTCTTT.

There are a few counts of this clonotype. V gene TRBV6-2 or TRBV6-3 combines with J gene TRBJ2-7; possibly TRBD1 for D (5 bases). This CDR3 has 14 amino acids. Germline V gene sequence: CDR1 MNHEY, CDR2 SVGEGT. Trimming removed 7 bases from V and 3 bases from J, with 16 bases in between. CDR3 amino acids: CASIPQGSLYEQYF. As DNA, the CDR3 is TGTGCCAGCATCCCCCAGGGATCTCTCTACGAGCAGTACTTC.

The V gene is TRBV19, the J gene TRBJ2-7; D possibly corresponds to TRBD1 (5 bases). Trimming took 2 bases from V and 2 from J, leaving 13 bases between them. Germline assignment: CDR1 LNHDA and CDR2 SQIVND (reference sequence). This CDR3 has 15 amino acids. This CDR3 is CASSILLGATYEQYF. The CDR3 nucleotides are TGTGCCAGTAGTATACTCTTAGGGGCGACCTACGAGCAGTACTTC.

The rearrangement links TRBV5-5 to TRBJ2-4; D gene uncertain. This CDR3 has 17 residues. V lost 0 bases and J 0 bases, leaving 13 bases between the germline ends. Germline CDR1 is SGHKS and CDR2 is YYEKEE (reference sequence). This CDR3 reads CASSLGPGLLAKNIQYF. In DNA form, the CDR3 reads TGTGCCAGCAGCTTGGGGCCGGGCCTCTTAGCCAAAAACATTCAGTACTTC.

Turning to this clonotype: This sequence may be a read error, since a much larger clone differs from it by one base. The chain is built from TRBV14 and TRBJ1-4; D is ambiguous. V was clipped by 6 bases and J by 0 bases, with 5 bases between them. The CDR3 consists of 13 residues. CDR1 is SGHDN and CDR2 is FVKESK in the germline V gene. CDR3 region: CASRETTNEKLFF. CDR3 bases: TGTGCCAGCAGAGAGACAACTAATGAAAAACTGTTTTTT. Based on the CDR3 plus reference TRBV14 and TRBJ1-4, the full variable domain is EAGVTQFPSHSVIEKGQTVTLRCDPISGHDNLYWYRRVMGKEIKFLLHFVKESKQDESGMPNNRFLAERTGGTYSTLKVQPAELEDSGVYFCASRETTNEKLFFGSGTQLSVL.

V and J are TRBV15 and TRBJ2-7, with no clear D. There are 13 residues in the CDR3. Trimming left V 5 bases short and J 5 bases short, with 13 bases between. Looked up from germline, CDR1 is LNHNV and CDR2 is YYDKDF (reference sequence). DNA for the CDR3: TGTGCCACCAGCGGGTGGGCCTCGGACGAGCAGTACGTC. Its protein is CATSGWASDEQYV.

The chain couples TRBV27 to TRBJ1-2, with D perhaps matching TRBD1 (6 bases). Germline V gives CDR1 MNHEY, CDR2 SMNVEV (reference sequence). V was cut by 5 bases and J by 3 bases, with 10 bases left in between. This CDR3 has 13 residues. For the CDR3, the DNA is TGTGCCAGCAGTGCCGGACAGCACTATGGCTACACCTTC. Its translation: CASSAGQHYGYTF.

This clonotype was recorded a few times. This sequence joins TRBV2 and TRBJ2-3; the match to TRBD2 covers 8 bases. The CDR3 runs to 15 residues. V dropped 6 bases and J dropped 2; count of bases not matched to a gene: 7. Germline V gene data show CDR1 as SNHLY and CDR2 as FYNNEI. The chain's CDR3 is CASRDSGVDTDTQYF. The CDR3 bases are TGTGCCAGCAGGGATAGCGGGGTGGACACAGATACGCAGTATTTT.

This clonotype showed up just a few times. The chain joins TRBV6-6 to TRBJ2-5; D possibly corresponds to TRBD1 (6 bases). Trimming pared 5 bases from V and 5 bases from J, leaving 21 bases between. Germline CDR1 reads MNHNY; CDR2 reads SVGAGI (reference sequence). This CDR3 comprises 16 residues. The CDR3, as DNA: TGTGCCAGCAGTACCGACCTCGGCAGGGGAGTTGAGACCCAGTACTTC. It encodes CASSTDLGRGVETQYF.

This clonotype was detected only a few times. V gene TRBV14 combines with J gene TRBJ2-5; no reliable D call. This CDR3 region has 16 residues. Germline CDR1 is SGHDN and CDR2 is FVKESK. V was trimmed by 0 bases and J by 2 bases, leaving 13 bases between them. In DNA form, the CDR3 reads TGTGCCAGCAGCCAAGATCCTGTCCCCCCTCAAGAGACCCAGTACTTC. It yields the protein CASSQDPVPPQETQYF. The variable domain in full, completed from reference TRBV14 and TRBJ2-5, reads EAGVTQFPSHSVIEKGQTVTLRCDPISGHDNLYWYRRVMGKEIKFLLHFVKESKQDESGMPNNRFLAERTGGTYSTLKVQPAELEDSGVYFCASSQDPVPPQETQYFGPGTRLLVL.

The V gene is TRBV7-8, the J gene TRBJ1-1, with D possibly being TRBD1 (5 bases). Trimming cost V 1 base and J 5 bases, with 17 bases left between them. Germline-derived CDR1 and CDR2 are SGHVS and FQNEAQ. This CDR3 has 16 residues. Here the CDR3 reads CASSLGDARGRTEAFF. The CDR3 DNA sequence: TGTGCCAGCAGCTTAGGGGATGCGAGGGGAAGAACTGAAGCTTTCTTT. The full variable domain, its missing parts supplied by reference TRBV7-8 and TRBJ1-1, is GAGVSQSPRYKVAKRGQDVALRCDPISGHVSLFWYQQALGQGPEFLTYFQNEAQLDKSGLPSDRFFAERPEGSVSTLKIQRTQQEDSAVYLCASSLGDARGRTEAFFGQGTRLTVV.